A single sample is the source of the 17 T cell receptor beta chains below, sequenced in a study of cytomegalovirus exposure and HLA in healthy donors. 60 Vbeta and 13 Jbeta primers were used in PCR. Data came from immunoSEQ multiplex PCR; TCRdb stores just in-frame clones and leaves some out. The sample consists of around 150,000 clones, 78% of them appearing once. Sample: PBMCs. The receptor set was obtained from a woman aged 40 to 50 in good health and CMV-seronegative.

The rearrangement uses TRBV4-1 and TRBJ2-5; TRBD1 matches 8 bases. In germline, CDR1 is MGHRA, CDR2 YSYEKL. The CDR3 loop spans 14 amino acids. Trimming cost V 4 bases and J 5 bases; bases outside gene matches: 6. In DNA, the CDR3 is TGCGCCAGCAGCCGCCGACAGGGGATCGAGACCCAGTACTTC. It encodes CASSRRQGIETQYF.

The chain carries TRBV18 and TRBJ2-5, with D tentatively TRBD1 (6 bases). Trimming cost V 5 bases and J 5 bases, with 12 bases left between them. The CDR3 length is 13 residues. Germline CDR1 reads KGHSH; CDR2 reads LQKENI. The CDR3 loop reads CASSLGQRETQYF. CDR3 in DNA: TGTGCCAGCTCATTAGGACAGCGGGAGACCCAGTACTTC.

V usage is TRBV29-1 and J usage is TRBJ2-1, with a weak D call TRBD2 (6 bases). CDR1 is SQVTM, CDR2 ANQGSEA, per germline. Trimming removed 3 bases from V and 4 bases from J, with 13 bases in between. This CDR3 is 14 amino acids long. CDR3 protein: CSVEGGRGYNEQFF. In DNA, the CDR3 is TGCAGCGTTGAGGGGGGTAGGGGTTACAATGAGCAGTTCTTC.

The chain combines TRBV19 with TRBJ1-5, with D possibly matching TRBD1 (5 bases). Trimming pared 1 base from V and 6 bases from J, leaving 13 bases between. Looked up from germline, CDR1 is LNHDA and CDR2 is SQIVND (reference sequence). The CDR3 runs to 15 residues. The CDR3: CASSIVKMTAQPQHF. The CDR3 nucleotides read TGTGCCAGTAGTATAGTCAAAATGACAGCTCAGCCCCAGCATTTT.

The chain links TRBV6-6 to TRBJ2-7; maybe TRBD2 (6 bases). V was clipped by 5 bases and J by 0 bases, with 14 bases between them. Looked up from germline, CDR1 is MNHNY and CDR2 is SVGAGI (reference sequence). This CDR3 is built from 15 residues. CDR3 nucleotide sequence: TGTGCCAGCAGTAATCAGGGAGGAGGCTCCTACGAGCAGTACTTC. Protein: CASSNQGGGSYEQYF.

This clone occurred a few times. The CDR3 nucleotides are TGCGCCAGCAGTGATTACAGGGATTATGGCTACACCTTC. Translated, it gives CASSDYRDYGYTF. This chain connects TRBV10-1 to TRBJ1-2; perhaps TRBD1 as D (6 bases). Looked up from germline, CDR1 is WNHNN and CDR2 is SYGVQD (reference sequence). The CDR3 spans 13 residues. V was pared by 3 bases and J by 5 bases, with 10 bases between.

The chain carries TRBV9 and TRBJ1-6; D gene unclear. Germline CDR1 and CDR2: SGDLS and YYNGEE. The CDR3 runs to 16 residues. V gave up 0 bases and J gave up 8 bases, with 15 bases separating them. CDR3 amino acids: CASSVDPGERDSPLHF. The DNA of the CDR3 is TGTGCCAGCAGCGTAGATCCGGGAGAAAGGGATTCACCCCTCCACTTT.

In this sample, this clone turned up a few times. The chain recombines TRBV7-5 with TRBJ2-7; the table's D call, TRBD2, has no DNA check behind it. TRBV7-5 is classified as a pseudogene. The CDR3 is made up of 16 amino acids. CDR3 nucleotides: TGTGTCAGAAGCTTAGCCCCGCGGGGGGCCTCCTACGAGCAGTACTTC. Its translation is CVRSLAPRGASYEQYF.

The chain carries TRBV4-1 and TRBJ1-4; 7 bases line up with TRBD1. The CDR3 has 15 residues. The V gene end was trimmed by 5 bases and the J gene end by 0 bases; junction bases not matched to a gene: 3. Per germline, CDR1 MGHRA and CDR2 YSYEKL. The CDR3 loop is CASSFTGATNEKLFF. Here the CDR3 DNA reads TGCGCCAGCAGCTTTACAGGGGCAACTAATGAAAAACTGTTTTTT.

This chain connects TRBV11-2 to TRBJ2-3; 9 nucleotides line up with TRBD2. The CDR3 totals 15 residues. Germline V lookup: CDR1 SGHAT, CDR2 FQNNGV. The junction had 6 bases not matched to a gene; V was cut back by 6 bases and J by 2 bases. This CDR3 is CASRAGGAHTDTQYF. CDR3 in DNA: TGTGCCAGCAGGGCGGGGGGGGCCCACACAGATACGCAGTATTTT.

The J gene is TRBJ2-7, the V gene TRBV15; 9 bases align to TRBD1. Unmatched junction bases numbered 5, after V lost 3 bases and J lost 5 bases. The CDR3 consists of 14 residues. Germline CDR1 and CDR2: LNHNV and YYDKDF (reference sequence). The CDR3 here is CATSSTGTGNEQYF. For the CDR3, the DNA is TGTGCCACCAGCAGCACCGGGACAGGGAACGAGCAGTACTTC.

V and J are TRBV7-9 and TRBJ2-2; weak D call: TRBD1 (5 bases). V lost 3 bases and J 6 bases, leaving 11 bases between the germline ends. This CDR3 is built from 14 residues. Germline values: CDR1 SEHNR, CDR2 FQNEAQ (reference sequence). As DNA, the CDR3 is TGTGCCAGCAGCTTCCAAGGGGCGGCCGGGGAGCTGTTTTTT. Protein sequence: CASSFQGAAGELFF.

The gene calls are TRBV5-1 and TRBJ1-6; TRBD1 agrees at 7 bases. The CDR3 is 14 residues long. Germline lookup yields CDR1 SGHRS and CDR2 YFSETQ. V trimming: 3 bases; J trimming: 6 bases; junction bases outside the gene matches: 3. CDR3 in DNA: TGCGCCAGCAGCTATGACAGGGTTAATTCACCCCTCCACTTT. As protein: CASSYDRVNSPLHF.

About this clone itself: The junction departs from germline at one end; a sequencing error may be responsible. The chain employs TRBV7-9 and TRBJ2-2; D possibly corresponds to TRBD1 (6 bases). The CDR3 is made up of 17 amino acids. CDR1 SEHNR and CDR2 FQNEAQ come from the germline V gene (reference sequence). The CDR3: CSSSVWATGPNTGELFF. The CDR3, as DNA: TGTTCCAGCAGCGTATGGGCGACAGGTCCGAACACCGGGGAGCTGTTTTTT.

The sample holds one count of this clone. This chain joins TRBV5-1 and TRBJ2-4, with D maybe TRBD2 (5 bases). This CDR3 spans 15 amino acids. Trimming took off 4 bases at V and 8 bases at J, with 19 bases between the two ends. The V gene's germline CDR1 is SGHRS and CDR2 YFSETQ. CDR3 DNA: TGCGCCAGCAGCCTAGGACGGGGTCCAAAGGACATTCAGTACTTC. Its protein is CASSLGRGPKDIQYF.

J is TRBJ2-5 and V is TRBV18; D may be TRBD2 (5 bases). The germline gives CDR1 KGHSH, CDR2 LQKENI. V was clipped by 4 bases and J by 2 bases, with 11 bases between them. The CDR3 sequence is 14 residues long. CDR3 sequence reads: CASSRASQQETQYF. CDR3 DNA sequence: TGTGCCAGCTCACGCGCTAGCCAACAAGAGACCCAGTACTTC.

This clone showed up just once. The rearrangement links TRBV18 to TRBJ2-7; 8 nucleotides line up with TRBD1. The CDR3 extends over 19 amino acids. Germline V gives CDR1 KGHSH, CDR2 LQKENI. With 1 base clipped from V and 0 bases from J, the junction kept 14 bases outside the gene matches. The CDR3 protein is CASSPLTGVTVVISYEQYF. In DNA form, the CDR3 reads TGTGCCAGCTCACCACTGACAGGGGTTACGGTTGTTATCTCCTACGAGCAGTACTTC.